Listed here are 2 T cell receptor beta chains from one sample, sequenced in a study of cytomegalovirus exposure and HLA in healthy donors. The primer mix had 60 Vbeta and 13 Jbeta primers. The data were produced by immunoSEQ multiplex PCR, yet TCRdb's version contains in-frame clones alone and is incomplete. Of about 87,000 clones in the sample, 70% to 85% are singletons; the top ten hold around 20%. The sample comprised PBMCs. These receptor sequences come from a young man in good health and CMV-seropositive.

CDR3 amino acids: CASSPLGAAQYF. CDR3 nucleotides: TGTGCCAGCAGCCCCCTGGGGGCGGCGCAGTACTTC. The genes are TRBV14 and TRBJ2-7; D is possibly TRBD1 (6 bases). Trimming took 4 bases from V and 9 from J, leaving 13 bases between them. The CDR3 runs 12 residues. CDR1 is SGHDN and CDR2 is FVKESK in the germline V gene. The full variable domain, completed using reference TRBV14 and TRBJ2-7, is EAGVTQFPSHSVIEKGQTVTLRCDPISGHDNLYWYRRVMGKEIKFLLHFVKESKQDESGMPNNRFLAERTGGTYSTLKVQPAELEDSGVYFCASSPLGAAQYFGPGTRLTVT.

CDR3: CASRRQGADNQPQHF. CDR3 nucleotide sequence: TGTGCCAGCAGAAGACAGGGGGCCGACAATCAGCCCCAGCATTTT. The chain combines TRBV6-5 with TRBJ1-5, with TRBD1 matching over 10 bases. Germline-derived CDR1 and CDR2 are MNHEY and SVGAGI. V shed 6 bases, J shed 3 bases, and the junction held 5 bases outside the gene matches. This CDR3 is 15 amino acids long.